In this sample, the clone carrying this TCR beta chain turned up once. CDR3 length equals 15 residues. V lost 3 bases and J lost 6; bases outside the gene matches: 8. The germline V gene has CDR1 SGHTA and CDR2 FQGNSA. The data stem from a study of blood T cell repertoires in COVID-19. TCRdb's table, derived via immunoSEQ multiplex PCR, lists solely in-frame clones and lacks some. The data show about 220,000 clones, roughly 84% seen once. The rearrangement links TRBV7-2 to TRBJ2-7, with 10 bases aligning to TRBD2. This receptor was identified in a woman in her sixties with acute or convalescent COVID-19. The sample was peripheral blood. The CDR3 nucleotides read TGTGCCAGCAGCTTGCAAGCGGGGGGGCAAGGCGAGCAGTACTTC. It yields the protein CASSLQAGGQGEQYF. The complete variable domain, with remaining parts taken from reference TRBV7-2 and TRBJ2-7, reads GAGVSQSPSNKVTEKGKDVELRCDPISGHTALYWYRQSLGQGLEFLIYFQGNSAPDKSGLPSDRFSAERTGGSVSTLTIQRTQQEDSAVYLCASSLQAGGQGEQYFGPGTRLTVT.